This T cell receptor beta chain was recovered during a study of shared clonotypes between healthy human individuals. Assay used: immunoSEQ multiplex PCR; TCRdb lists only in-frame clones, some missing. Among around 1,900,000 clones listed, just under 95% were seen once. This CDR3 is built from 16 residues. With 3 bases clipped from V and 2 bases from J, the junction kept 6 bases outside the gene matches. CDR1 and CDR2 from the germline V gene are SGDLS and YYNGEE. Positive CCR7 selection of CD45RO-negative cells yielded the naive CD8 cells, and terminally differentiated effector memory CD45RA+ cells were excluded.

Input material: naive CD8+ T cells from PBMCs. J is TRBJ2-1 and V is TRBV9; the match to TRBD2 covers 9 bases. The TCR sequence derives from a man aged 18 to 35 in good health. Some clones in this sample may be carry-over from other donors' samples. The CDR3 region is CASSERLAAAYNEQFF. The CDR3, as DNA: TGTGCCAGCAGCGAGCGACTAGCGGCCGCCTACAATGAGCAGTTCTTC.